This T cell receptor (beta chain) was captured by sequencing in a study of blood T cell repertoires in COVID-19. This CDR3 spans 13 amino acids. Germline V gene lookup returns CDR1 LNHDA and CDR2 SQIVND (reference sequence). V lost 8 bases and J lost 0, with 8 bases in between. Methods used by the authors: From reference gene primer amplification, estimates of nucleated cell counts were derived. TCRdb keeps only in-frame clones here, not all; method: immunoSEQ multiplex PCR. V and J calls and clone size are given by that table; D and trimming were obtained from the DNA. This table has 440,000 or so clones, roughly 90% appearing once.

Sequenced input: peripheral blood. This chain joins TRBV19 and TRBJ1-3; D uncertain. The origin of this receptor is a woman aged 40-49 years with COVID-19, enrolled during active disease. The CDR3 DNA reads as TGTGCCAGTGCTAGATTCTCTGGAAACACCATATATTTT. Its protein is CASARFSGNTIYF. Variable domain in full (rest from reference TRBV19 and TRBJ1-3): DGGITQSPKYLFRKEGQNVTLSCEQNLNHDAMYWYRQDPGQGLRLIYYSQIVNDFQKGDIAEGYSVSREKKESFPLTVTSAQKNPTAFYLCASARFSGNTIYFGEGSWLTVV.